This TCR beta chain appears in the sequencing data of a study of OX40 agonist ivuxolimab in advanced cancers. In the study overall: Ivuxolimab, an agonistic anti-OX40 (CD134) antibody, was given to patients. Patients were dosed intravenously with ivuxolimab at 0.01 to 10 mg/kg every 2 weeks. The mean age was around 56 years, ranging from about 23 to 79, with about 87% of participants male.

Produced via immunoSEQ multiplex PCR; TCRdb's table is partial and in-frame only. The data show about 80,000 clones, with 92% seen just once and less than 10% held by the top ten. This CDR3 region has 14 residues. Trimming shortened V by 3 bases and J by 4 bases, and 11 bases separated the two germline ends. The V gene's germline CDR1 is SGDLS and CDR2 YYNGEE. Blood draws occurred at baseline, cycle 4 day 1, and cycle 7 day 1. The rearrangement links TRBV9 to TRBJ2-4, with D unresolved. This receptor was obtained from an adult with an advanced solid tumor such as melanoma, head and neck, liver or kidney cancer. The material was CD4+ or CD8+ T cells sorted from blood, obtained in a trial of the OX40 agonist ivuxolimab. The chain's CDR3 is CASSGKDAKNIQYF. CDR3 coding DNA: TGTGCCAGCAGCGGAAAGGACGCGAAAAACATTCAGTACTTC. The complete variable domain, with remaining parts taken from reference TRBV9 and TRBJ2-4, reads DSGVTQTPKHLITATGQRVTLRCSPRSGDLSVYWYQQSLDQGLQFLIQYYNGEERAKGNILERFSAQQFPDLHSELNLSSLELGDSALYFCASSGKDAKNIQYFGAGTRLSVL.